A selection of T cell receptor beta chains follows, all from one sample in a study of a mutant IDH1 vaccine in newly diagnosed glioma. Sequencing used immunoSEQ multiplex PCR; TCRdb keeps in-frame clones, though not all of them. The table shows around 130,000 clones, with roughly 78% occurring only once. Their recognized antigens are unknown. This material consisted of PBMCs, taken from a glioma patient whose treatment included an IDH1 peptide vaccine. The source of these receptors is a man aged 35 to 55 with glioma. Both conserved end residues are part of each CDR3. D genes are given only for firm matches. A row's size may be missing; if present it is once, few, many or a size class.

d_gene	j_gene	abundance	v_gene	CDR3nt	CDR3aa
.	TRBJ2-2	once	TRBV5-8	TGTGCCAGCAGCTTGGAGGGGCTACACACCGGGGAGCTGTTTTTT	CASSLEGLHTGELFF
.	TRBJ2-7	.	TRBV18	TGTGCCAGCTCCTCGTCGGCCTCCTACGAGCAGTACTTC	CASSSSASYEQYF
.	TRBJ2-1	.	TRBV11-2	TGTGCCAGCAGCTTCGCGGTGGGGAATGAGCAGTTCTTC	CASSFAVGNEQFF
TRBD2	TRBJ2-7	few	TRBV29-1	TGCAGCGTTTCCGGACTAGCGGGAGGGACCTACGAGCAGTACTTC	CSVSGLAGGTYEQYF
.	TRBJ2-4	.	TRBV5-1	TGCGCCAGCAGCTTGGATGGCAGATTAGCCAAAAACATTCAGTACTTC	CASSLDGRLAKNIQYF
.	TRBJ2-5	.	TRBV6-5	TGTGCCAGCAGTTACTCGATGGCCCAAGAGACCCAGTACTTC	CASSYSMAQETQYF
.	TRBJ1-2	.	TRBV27	TGTGCCAGCAGCACGGACATTTCCCCTTATGGCTACACCTTC	CASSTDISPYGYTF
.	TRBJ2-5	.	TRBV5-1	TGCGCCAGCAATTCGGGGGGCGGAATCACCCAGTACTTC	CASNSGGGITQYF
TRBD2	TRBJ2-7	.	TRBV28	TGTGCCAGCAGTACCCTCCGGGGGGGCTCCGAGCAGTACTTC	CASSTLRGGSEQYF
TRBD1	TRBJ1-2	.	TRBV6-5	TGTGCCAGCAGTGACAGGGGGAACTATGGCTACACCTTC	CASSDRGNYGYTF
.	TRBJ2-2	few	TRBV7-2	TGTGCCAGCAGCTTAGTTAGGCCACCCACCGGGGAGCTGTTTTTT	CASSLVRPPTGELFF
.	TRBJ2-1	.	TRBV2	TGTGCCAGCAGTGAAGCGCTTAGCGACTCCTACAATGAGCAGTTCTTC	CASSEALSDSYNEQFF
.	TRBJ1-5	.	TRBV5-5	TGTGCCAGCAGCTTGGAGGTCAATCAGCCCCAGCATTTT	CASSLEVNQPQHF
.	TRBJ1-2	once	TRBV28	TGTGCCAGCTCTTCACGGGGTTTGGGTGGCTACACCTTC	CASSSRGLGGYTF
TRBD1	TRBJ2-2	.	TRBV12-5	TGTGCTAGTGGCGTAGGGCAGGGGGCGGTCACCGGGGAGCTGTTTTTT	CASGVGQGAVTGELFF
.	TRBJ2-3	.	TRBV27	TGTGCCAGCAGTTTATATACGAAGGGGCGGGGAGACACAGATACGCAGTATTTT	CASSLYTKGRGDTDTQYF
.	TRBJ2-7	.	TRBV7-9	TGTGCCAGCAGCCCCGCCTCAGGGAACGAGCAGTACTTC	CASSPASGNEQYF
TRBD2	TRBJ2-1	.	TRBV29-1	TGCAGCGTTGACAACGGGGGGTTTATCAATGAGCAGTTCTTC	CSVDNGGFINEQFF
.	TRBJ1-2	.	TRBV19	TGTGCCAGTAACAGCGGGACATTCTATGGCTACACCTTC	CASNSGTFYGYTF
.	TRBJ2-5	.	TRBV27	TGTGCCAGCAGCAGACAGGAGGTTCCGGAGACCCAGTACTTC	CASSRQEVPETQYF
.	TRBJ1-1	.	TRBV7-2	TGTGCCAGCAGGGGAGCGAATACTGAAGCTTTCTTT	CASRGANTEAFF
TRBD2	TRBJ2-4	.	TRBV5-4	TGTGCCAGCAGCCAAAGGACTAGCGGGAGGGGGAACATTCAGTACTTC	CASSQRTSGRGNIQYF
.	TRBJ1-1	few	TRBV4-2	TGTGCCAGCAGCCAAGGGGTTGGGGGGCGTGAAACTGAAGCTTTCTTT	CASSQGVGGRETEAFF
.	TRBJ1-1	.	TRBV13	TGTGCCAGCAGCCCTTCAGGCGGGAACACTGAAGCTTTCTTT	CASSPSGGNTEAFF
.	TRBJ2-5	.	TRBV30	TGTGCCTGGAGTACCAGGGCCGGGGAGACCCAGTACTTC	CAWSTRAGETQYF
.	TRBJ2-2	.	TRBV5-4	TGTGCCAGCAGAGGCCAAACGGGCAACAGCGGGGAGCTGTTTTTT	CASRGQTGNSGELFF
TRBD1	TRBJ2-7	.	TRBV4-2	TGTGCCAGCAGCCCTCGGACAGGGAACTACGAGCAGTACTTC	CASSPRTGNYEQYF
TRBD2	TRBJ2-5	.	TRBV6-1	TGTGCCAGCAGTATCTCGGGGGGGCGGCAAGAGACCCAGTACTTC	CASSISGGRQETQYF
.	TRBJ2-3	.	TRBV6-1	TGTGCCAGCAGTGAGTGGGCGGGGATTAGCACAGATACGCAGTATTTT	CASSEWAGISTDTQYF
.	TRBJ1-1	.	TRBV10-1	TGCGCCAGCAGTGAGGTCAGGGGCACTGAAGCTTTCTTT	CASSEVRGTEAFF